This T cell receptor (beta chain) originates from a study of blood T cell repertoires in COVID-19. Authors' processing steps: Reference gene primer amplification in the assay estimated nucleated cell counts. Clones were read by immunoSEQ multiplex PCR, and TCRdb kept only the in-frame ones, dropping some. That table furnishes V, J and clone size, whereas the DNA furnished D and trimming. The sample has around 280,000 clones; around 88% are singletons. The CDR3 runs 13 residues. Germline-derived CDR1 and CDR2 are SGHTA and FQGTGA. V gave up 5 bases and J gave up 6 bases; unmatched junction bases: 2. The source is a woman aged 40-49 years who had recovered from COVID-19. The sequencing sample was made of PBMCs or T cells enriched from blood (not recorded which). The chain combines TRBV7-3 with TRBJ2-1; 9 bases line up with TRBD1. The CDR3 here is CASSRDRVNEQFF. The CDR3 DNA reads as TGTGCCAGCAGCCGGGACAGGGTCAATGAGCAGTTCTTC.